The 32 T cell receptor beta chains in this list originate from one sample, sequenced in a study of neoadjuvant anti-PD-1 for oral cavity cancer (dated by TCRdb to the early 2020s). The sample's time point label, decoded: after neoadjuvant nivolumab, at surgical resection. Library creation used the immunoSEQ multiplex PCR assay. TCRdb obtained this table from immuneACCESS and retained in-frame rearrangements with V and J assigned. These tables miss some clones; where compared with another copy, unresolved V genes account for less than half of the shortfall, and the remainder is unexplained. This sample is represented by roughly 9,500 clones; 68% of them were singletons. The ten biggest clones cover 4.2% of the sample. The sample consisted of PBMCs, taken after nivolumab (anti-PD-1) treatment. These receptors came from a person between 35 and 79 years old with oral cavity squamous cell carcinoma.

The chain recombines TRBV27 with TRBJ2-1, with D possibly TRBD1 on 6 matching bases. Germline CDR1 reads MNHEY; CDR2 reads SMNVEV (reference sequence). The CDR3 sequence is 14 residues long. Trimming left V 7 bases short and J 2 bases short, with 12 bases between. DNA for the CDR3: TGTGCCAGCATGAGACAGGCTCCCTACAATGAGCAGTTCTTC. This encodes CASMRQAPYNEQFF.

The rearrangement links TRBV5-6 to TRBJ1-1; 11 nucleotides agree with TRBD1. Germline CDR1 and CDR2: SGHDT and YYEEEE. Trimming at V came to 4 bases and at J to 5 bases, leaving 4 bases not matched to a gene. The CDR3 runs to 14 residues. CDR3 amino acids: CASSIGQGATEAFF. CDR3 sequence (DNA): TGTGCCAGCAGCATCGGACAGGGGGCGACTGAAGCTTTCTTT.

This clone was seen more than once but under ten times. The CDR3 bases are TGTGCCAGCAGTCTTCGACAGGGAAGGCAGCCCCAGCATTTT. Protein sequence: CASSLRQGRQPQHF. This sequence joins TRBV6-1 and TRBJ1-5; TRBD1 agrees at 7 bases. The V segment lost 5 bases and the J segment 7 bases; nucleotides outside the gene matches: 8. Per the germline V gene, CDR1 is MNHNS and CDR2 is SASEGT. The CDR3 runs 14 residues.

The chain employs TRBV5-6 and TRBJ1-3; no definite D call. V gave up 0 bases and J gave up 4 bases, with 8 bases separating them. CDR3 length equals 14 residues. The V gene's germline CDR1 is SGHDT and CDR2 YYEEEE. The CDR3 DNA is TGTGCCAGCAGCTTGGCCGAGGGAGGAAACACCATATATTTT. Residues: CASSLAEGGNTIYF.

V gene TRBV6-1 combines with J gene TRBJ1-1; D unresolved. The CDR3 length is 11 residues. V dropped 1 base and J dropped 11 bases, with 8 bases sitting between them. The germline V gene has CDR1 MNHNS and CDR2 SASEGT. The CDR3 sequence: CASSEGITAFF. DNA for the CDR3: TGTGCCAGCAGTGAAGGGATCACCGCTTTCTTT.

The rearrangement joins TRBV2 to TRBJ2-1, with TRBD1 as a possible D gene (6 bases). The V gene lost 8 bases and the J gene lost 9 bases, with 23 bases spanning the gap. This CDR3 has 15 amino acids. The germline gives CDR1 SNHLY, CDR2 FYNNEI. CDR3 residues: CASGVNRAQGGEQFF. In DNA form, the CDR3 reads TGTGCCAGCGGAGTGAACAGGGCTCAAGGGGGTGAGCAGTTCTTC.

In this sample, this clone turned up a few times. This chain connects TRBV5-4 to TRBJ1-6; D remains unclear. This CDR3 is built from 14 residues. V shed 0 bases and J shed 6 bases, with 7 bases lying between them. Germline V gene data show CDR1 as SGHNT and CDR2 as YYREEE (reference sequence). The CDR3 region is CASSLAGPNSPLHF. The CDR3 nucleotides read TGTGCCAGCAGCTTGGCCGGGCCTAATTCACCCCTCCACTTT. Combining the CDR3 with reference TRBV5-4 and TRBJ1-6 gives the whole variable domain ETGVTQSPTHLIKTRGQQVTLRCSSQSGHNTVSWYQQALGQGPQFIFQYYREEENGRGNFPPRFSGLQFPNYSSELNVNALELDDSALYLCASSLAGPNSPLHFGNGTRLTVT.

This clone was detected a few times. In DNA form, the CDR3 reads TGTGCCAGCCTGGGTTTCGGGAGTTCCTACAATGAGCAGTTCTTC. Its protein is CASLGFGSSYNEQFF. The V gene is TRBV28, the J gene TRBJ2-1, with D perhaps matching TRBD2 (6 bases). The CDR3 runs 15 residues. Germline-derived CDR1 and CDR2 are MDHEN and SYDVKM. The germline V and J ends were trimmed by 8 bases and 1 base, with 15 bases remaining between them.

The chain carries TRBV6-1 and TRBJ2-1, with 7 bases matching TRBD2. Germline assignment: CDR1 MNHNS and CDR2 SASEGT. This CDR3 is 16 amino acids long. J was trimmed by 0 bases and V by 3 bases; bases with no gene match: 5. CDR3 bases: TGTGCCAGCAGTGAGACTAGCCAGAGCTCCTACAATGAGCAGTTCTTC. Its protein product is CASSETSQSSYNEQFF.

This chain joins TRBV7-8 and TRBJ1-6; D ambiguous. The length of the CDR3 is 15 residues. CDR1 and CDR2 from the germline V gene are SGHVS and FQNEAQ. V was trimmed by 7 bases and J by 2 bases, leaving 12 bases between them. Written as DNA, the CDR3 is TGTGCCAGCACCCTCGATGGGACCTATAATTCACCCCTCCACTTT. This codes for CASTLDGTYNSPLHF.

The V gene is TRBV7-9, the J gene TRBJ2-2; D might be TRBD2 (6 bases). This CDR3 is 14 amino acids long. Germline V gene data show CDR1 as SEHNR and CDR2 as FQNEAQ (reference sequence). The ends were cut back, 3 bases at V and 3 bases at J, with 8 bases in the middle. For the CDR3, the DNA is TGTGCCAGCAGCTTCGGGAGTTACACCGGGGAGCTGTTTTTT. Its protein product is CASSFGSYTGELFF.

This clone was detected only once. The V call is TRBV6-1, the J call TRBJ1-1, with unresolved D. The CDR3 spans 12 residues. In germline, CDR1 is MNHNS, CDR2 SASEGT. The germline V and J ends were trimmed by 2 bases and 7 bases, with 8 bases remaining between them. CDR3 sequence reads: CASSERADEAFF. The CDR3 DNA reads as TGTGCCAGCAGTGAAAGGGCAGATGAAGCTTTCTTT.

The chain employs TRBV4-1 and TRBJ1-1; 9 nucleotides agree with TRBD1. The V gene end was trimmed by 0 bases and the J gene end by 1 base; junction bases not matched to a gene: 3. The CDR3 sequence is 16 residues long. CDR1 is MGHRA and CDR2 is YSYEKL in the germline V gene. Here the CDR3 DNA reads TGCGCCAGCAGCCAAGAAGGGGACAGGGCGAACACTGAAGCTTTCTTT. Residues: CASSQEGDRANTEAFF.

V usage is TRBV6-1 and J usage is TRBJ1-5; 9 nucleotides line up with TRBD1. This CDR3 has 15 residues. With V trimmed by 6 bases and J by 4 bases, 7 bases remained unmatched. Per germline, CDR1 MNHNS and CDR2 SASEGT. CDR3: CASRMGQGGNQPQHF. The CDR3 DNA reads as TGTGCCAGCAGGATGGGACAGGGTGGAAATCAGCCCCAGCATTTT.

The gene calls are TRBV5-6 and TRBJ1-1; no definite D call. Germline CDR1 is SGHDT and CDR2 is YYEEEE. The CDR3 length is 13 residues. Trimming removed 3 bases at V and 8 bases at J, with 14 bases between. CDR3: CASSSQHTWEAFF. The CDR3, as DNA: TGTGCCAGCAGCTCCCAACATACCTGGGAAGCTTTCTTT.

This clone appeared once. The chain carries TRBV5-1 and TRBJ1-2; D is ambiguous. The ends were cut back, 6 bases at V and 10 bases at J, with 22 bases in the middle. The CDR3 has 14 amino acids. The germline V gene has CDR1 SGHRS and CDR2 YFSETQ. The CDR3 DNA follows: TGCGCCAGCACCTTTTACCAAGGGAGTAAATACTACACCTTC. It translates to CASTFYQGSKYYTF.

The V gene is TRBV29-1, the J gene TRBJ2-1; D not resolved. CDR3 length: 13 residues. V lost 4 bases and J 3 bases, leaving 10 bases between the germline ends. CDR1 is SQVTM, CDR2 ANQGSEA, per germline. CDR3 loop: CSVAQVSYNEQFF. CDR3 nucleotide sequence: TGCAGCGTTGCTCAGGTCAGCTACAATGAGCAGTTCTTC.

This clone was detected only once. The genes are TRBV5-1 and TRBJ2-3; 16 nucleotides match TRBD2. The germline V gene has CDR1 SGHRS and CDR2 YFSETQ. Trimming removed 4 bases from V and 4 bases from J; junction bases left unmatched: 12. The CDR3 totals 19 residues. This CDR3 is CASSLEGLAGGRLSDTQYF. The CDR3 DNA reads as TGCGCCAGCAGCCTGGAGGGACTAGCGGGGGGGCGTCTGTCAGATACGCAGTATTTT.

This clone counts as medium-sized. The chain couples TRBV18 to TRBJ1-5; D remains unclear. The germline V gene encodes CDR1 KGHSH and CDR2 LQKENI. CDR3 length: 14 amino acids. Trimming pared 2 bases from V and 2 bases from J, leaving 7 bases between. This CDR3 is CASSPDHGNQPQHF. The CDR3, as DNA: TGTGCCAGCTCACCAGATCATGGCAATCAGCCCCAGCATTTT.

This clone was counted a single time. CDR3 sequence: CASSMGAGMNTEAFF. For the CDR3, the DNA is TGTGCCAGTAGTATGGGGGCAGGTATGAACACTGAAGCTTTCTTT. V gene TRBV19 combines with J gene TRBJ1-1; the D gene is possibly TRBD1 (6 bases). Germline assignment: CDR1 LNHDA and CDR2 SQIVND (reference sequence). Trimming shortened V by 3 bases and J by 0 bases, and 11 bases separated the two germline ends. The CDR3 contains 15 residues.

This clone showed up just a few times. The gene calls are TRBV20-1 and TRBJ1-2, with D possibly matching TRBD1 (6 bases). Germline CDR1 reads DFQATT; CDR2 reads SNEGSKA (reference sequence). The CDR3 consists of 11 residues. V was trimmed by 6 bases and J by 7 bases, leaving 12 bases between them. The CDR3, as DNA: TGCAGTGCCGGGCAGGGGCTTGGCTACACCTTC. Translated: CSAGQGLGYTF.

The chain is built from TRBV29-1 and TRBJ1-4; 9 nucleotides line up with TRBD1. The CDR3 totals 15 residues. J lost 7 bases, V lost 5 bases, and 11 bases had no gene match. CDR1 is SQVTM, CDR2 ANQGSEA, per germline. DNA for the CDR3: TGCAGCGTTAAGGGGGGGACAGGGAGTTCTGAAAAACTGTTTTTT. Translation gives CSVKGGTGSSEKLFF.

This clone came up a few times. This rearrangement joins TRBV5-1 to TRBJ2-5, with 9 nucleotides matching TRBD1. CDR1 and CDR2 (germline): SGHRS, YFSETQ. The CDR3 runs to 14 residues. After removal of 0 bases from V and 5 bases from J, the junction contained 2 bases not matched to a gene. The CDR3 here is CASSLGTGDETQYF. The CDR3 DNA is TGCGCCAGCAGCTTGGGGACAGGGGATGAGACCCAGTACTTC.

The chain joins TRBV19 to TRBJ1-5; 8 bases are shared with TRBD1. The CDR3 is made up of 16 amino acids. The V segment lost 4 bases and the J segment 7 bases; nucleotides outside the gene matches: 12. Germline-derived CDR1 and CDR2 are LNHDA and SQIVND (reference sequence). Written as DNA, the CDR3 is TGTGCCAGTAGTACACCCCAGGGGGCGCGCGGGCAGCCCCAGCATTTT. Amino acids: CASSTPQGARGQPQHF.

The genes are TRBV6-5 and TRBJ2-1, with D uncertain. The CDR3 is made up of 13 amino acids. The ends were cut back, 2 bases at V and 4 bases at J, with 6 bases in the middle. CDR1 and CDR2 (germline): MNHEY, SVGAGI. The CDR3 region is CASSYTVYNEQFF. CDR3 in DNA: TGTGCCAGCAGTTACACCGTATACAATGAGCAGTTCTTC.

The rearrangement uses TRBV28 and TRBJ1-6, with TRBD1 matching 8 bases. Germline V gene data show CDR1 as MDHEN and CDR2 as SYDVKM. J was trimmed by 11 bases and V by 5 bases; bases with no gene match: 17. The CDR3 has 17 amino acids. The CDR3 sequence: CASSIGRAAGGFAPLHF. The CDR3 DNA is TGTGCCAGCAGTATAGGTCGGGCCGCAGGGGGCTTTGCACCCCTCCACTTT.

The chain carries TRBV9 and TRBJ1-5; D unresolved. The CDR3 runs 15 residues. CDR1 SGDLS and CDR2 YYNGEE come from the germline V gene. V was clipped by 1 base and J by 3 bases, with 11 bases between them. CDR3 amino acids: CASSVNGGSNQPQHF. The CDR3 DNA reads TGTGCCAGCAGCGTAAACGGTGGTTCCAATCAGCCCCAGCATTTT.

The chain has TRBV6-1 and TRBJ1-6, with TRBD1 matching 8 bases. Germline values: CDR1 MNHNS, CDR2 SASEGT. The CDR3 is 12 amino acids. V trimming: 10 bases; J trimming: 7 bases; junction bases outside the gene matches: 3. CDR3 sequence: CATRQGNSPLHF. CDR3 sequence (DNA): TGTGCCACCCGACAGGGGAATTCACCCCTCCACTTT.

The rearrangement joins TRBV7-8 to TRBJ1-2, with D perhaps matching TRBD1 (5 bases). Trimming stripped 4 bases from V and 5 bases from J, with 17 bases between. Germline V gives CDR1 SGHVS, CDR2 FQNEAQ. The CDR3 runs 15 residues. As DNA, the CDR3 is TGTGCCAGCAGCTACCGACCGGGGACGGATTATGGCTACACCTTC. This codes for CASSYRPGTDYGYTF.

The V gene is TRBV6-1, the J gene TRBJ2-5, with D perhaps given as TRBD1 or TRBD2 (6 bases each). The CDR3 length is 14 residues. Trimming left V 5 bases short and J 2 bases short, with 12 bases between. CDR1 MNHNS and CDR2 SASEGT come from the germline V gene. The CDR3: CASSLWRGQETQYF. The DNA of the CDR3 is TGTGCCAGCAGTCTCTGGAGGGGGCAAGAGACCCAGTACTTC.

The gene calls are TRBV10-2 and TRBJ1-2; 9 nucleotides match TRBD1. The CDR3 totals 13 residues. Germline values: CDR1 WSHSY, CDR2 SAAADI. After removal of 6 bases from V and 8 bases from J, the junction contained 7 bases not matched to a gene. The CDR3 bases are TGCGCCAGCAGCGAAACAGGGGGCTGGGGCTACACCTTC. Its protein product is CASSETGGWGYTF.

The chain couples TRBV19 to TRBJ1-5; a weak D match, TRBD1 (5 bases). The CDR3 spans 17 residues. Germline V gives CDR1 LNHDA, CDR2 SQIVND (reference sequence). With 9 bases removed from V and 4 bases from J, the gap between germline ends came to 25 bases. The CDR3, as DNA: TGTGCCAGCTTAGCAAGCCGGGACCCCCGAGGGAATCAGCCCCAGCATTTT. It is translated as CASLASRDPRGNQPQHF.